Presented here are 2 T cell receptor beta chains from one specimen sequenced in a study of spatial heterogeneity in lung cancer. Their specific antigens are unknown. TCRdb ran MiXCR on the 5' RACE reads and lists one entry per CDR3 protein. The repertoire holds about 3,000 distinct CDR3 sequences, with approximately 10% as singletons. Study-wide findings and caveats: One measure, the expanded intratumoral alpha and beta TCR count, tracked tumor mutation counts.

Described time point: sample taken at primary tumor resection. Source: lung tumor tissue, taken at surgery. The receptors originated from a male donor with early-stage non-small cell lung cancer.

By proportion, this clonotype is large (0.1 to 1%). The gene calls are TRBV20-1 and TRBJ2-1; D unclear. The V and J ends lost 3 bases and 6 bases respectively, with 18 bases between them. Germline lookup yields CDR1 DFQATT and CDR2 SNEGSKA (reference sequence). The CDR3 is 15 amino acids. The CDR3 region is CSASIGGRSVNEQFF. DNA for the CDR3: TGCAGTGCTAGTATCGGCGGACGGAGTGTCAATGAGCAGTTCTTC.

This clonotype was seen at least ten times. The chain uses TRBV6-5 and TRBJ2-7; D gene ambiguous. The germline V and J ends were trimmed by 6 bases and 0 bases, with 15 bases remaining between them. Germline loops: CDR1 MNHEY, CDR2 SVGAGI. The CDR3 spans 15 residues. The CDR3 is CASSRGRLNSYEQYF. The CDR3 DNA reads TGTGCCAGCAGCCGCGGCAGGCTTAACTCCTACGAGCAGTACTTC.